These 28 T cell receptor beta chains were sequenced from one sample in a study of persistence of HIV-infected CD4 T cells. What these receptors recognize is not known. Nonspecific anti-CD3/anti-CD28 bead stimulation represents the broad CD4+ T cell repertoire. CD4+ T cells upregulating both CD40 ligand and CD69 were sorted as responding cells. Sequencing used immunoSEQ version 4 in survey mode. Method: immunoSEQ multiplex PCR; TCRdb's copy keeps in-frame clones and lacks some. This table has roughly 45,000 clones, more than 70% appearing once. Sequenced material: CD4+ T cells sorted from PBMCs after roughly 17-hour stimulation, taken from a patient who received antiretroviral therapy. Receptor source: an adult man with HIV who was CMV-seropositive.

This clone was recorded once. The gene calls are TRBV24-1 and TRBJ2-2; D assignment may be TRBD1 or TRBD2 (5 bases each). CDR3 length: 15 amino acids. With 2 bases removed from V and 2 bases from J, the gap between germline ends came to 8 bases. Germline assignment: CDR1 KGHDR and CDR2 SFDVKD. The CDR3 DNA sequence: TGTGCCACCAGTGATTCGGGACCCAACACCGGGGAGCTGTTTTTT. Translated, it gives CATSDSGPNTGELFF.

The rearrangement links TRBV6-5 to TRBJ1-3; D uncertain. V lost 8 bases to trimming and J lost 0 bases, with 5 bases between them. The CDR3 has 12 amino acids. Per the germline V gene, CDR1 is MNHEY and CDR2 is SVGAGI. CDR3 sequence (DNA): TGTGCCAGCCGGACCTCTGGAAACACCATATATTTT. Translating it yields CASRTSGNTIYF.

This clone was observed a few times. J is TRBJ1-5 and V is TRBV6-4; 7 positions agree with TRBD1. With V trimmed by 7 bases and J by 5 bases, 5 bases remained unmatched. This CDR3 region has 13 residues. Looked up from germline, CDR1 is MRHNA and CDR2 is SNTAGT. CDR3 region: CASNGTEYQPQHF. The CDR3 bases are TGTGCCAGCAACGGGACAGAATATCAGCCCCAGCATTTT.

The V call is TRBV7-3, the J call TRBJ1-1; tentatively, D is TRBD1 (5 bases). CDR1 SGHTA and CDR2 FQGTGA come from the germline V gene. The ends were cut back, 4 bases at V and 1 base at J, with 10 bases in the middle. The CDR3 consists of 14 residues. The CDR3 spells CASSSGPRNTEAFF. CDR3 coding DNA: TGTGCCAGCAGCTCGGGACCTCGGAACACTGAAGCTTTCTTT.

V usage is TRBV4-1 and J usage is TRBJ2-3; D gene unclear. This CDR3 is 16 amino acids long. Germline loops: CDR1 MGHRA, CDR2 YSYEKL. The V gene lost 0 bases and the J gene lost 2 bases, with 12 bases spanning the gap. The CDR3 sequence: CASSQDRANPTDTQYF. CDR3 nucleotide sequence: TGCGCCAGCAGCCAAGATCGTGCCAACCCCACAGATACGCAGTATTTT.

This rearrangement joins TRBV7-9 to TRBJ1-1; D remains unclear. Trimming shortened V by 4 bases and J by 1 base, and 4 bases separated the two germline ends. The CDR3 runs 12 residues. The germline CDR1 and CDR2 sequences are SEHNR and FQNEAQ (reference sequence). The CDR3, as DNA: TGTGCCAGCAGCTATTGGAACACTGAAGCTTTCTTT. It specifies CASSYWNTEAFF.

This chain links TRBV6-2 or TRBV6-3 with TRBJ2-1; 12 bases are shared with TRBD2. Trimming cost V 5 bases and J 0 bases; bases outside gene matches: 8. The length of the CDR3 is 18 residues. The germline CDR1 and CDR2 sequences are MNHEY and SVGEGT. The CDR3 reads CASSRELAGGSSYNEQFF. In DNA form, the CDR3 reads TGTGCCAGCAGTCGCGAGCTAGCGGGGGGGAGCTCCTACAATGAGCAGTTCTTC.

The CDR3 loop is CASSLDYNPNSPLHF. The CDR3 coding sequence is TGTGCCAGCAGCTTAGACTACAATCCGAATTCACCCCTCCACTTT. The chain recombines TRBV7-2 with TRBJ1-6; no clear D. This CDR3 spans 15 amino acids. Looked up from germline, CDR1 is SGHTA and CDR2 is FQGNSA. Trimming shortened V by 1 base and J by 7 bases, and 11 bases separated the two germline ends.

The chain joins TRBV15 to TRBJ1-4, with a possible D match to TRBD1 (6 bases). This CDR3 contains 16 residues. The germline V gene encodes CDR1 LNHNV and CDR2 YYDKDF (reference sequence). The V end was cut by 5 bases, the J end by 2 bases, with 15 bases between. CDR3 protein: CATSQGKVLTNEKLFF. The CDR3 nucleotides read TGTGCCACCAGCCAGGGGAAAGTTCTCACTAATGAAAAACTGTTTTTT.

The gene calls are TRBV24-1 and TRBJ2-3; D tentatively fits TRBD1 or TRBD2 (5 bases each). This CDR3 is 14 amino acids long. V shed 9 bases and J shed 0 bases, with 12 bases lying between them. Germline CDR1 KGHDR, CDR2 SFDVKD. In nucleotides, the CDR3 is TGTGCCACCCGGGCCCGGGACAGCACAGATACGCAGTATTTT. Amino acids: CATRARDSTDTQYF.

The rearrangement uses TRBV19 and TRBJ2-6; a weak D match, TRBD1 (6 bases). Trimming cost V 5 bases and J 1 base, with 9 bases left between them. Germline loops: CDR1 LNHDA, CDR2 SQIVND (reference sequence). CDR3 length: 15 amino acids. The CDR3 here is CASSLQGSGANVLTF. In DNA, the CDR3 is TGTGCCAGTAGTTTACAGGGATCTGGGGCCAACGTCCTGACTTTC.

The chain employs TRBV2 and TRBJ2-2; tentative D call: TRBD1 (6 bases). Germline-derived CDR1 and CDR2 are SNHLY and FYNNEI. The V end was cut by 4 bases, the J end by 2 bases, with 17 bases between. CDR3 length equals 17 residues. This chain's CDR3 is CASSGLPTGQNTGELFF. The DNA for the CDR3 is TGTGCCAGCAGTGGTCTTCCTACAGGGCAAAACACCGGGGAGCTGTTTTTT. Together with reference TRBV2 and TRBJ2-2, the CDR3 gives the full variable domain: EPEVTQTPSHQVTQMGQEVILRCVPISNHLYFYWYRQILGQKVEFLVSFYNNEISEKSEIFDDQFSVERPDGSNFTLKIRSTKLEDSAMYFCASSGLPTGQNTGELFFGEGSRLTVL.

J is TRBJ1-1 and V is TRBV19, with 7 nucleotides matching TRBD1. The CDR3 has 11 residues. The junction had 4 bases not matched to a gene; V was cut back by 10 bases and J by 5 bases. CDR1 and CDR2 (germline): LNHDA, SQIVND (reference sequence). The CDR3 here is CATRQGTEAFF. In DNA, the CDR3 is TGTGCCACCAGACAGGGTACTGAAGCTTTCTTT.

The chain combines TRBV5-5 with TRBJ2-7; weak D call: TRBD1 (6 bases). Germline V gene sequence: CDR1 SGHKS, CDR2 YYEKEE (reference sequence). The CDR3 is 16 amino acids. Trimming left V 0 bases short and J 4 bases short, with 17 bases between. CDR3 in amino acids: CASSLGIQGGWYEQYF. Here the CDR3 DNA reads TGTGCCAGCAGCTTGGGAATACAGGGCGGCTGGTACGAGCAGTACTTC.

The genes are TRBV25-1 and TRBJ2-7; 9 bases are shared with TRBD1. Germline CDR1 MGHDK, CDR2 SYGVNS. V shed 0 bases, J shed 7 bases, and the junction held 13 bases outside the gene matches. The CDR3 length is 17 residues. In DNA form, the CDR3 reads TGTGCCAGCAGTGAATACCCCCTACAGGGGGCAAGGGAGGAGCAGTACTTC. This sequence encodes CASSEYPLQGAREEQYF.

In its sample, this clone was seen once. This CDR3 is CASSLQGTSNQPQHF. The CDR3 DNA is TGTGCCAGCAGTTTACAAGGAACTAGCAATCAGCCCCAGCATTTT. The chain combines TRBV28 with TRBJ1-5; D call uncertain. Germline V CDR1 and CDR2: MDHEN, SYDVKM. The V end was cut by 2 bases, the J end by 0 bases, with 8 bases between. CDR3 size: 15 residues.

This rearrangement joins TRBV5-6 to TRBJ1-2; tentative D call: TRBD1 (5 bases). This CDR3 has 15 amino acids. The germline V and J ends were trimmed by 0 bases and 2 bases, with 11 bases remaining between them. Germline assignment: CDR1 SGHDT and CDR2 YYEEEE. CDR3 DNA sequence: TGTGCCAGCAGCTTGGACGGCCGGGGGAACTATGGCTACACCTTC. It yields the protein CASSLDGRGNYGYTF.

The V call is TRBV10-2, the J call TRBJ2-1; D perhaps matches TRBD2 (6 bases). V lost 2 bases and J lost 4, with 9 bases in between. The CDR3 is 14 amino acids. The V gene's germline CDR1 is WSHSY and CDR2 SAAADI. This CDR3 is CASSEGGAYNEQFF. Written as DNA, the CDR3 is TGCGCCAGCAGTGAGGGCGGGGCTTACAATGAGCAGTTCTTC.

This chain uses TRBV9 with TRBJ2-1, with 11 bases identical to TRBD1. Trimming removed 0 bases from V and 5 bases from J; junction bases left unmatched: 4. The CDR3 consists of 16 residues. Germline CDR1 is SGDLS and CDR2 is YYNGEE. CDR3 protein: CASSVVGQGANNEQFF. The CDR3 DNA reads TGTGCCAGCAGCGTAGTAGGACAGGGGGCCAACAATGAGCAGTTCTTC.

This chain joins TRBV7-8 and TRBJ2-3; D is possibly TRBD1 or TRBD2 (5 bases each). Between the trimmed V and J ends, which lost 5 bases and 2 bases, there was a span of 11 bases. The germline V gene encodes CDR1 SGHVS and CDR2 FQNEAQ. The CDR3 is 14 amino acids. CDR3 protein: CASSRRDPTDTQYF. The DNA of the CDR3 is TGTGCCAGCAGCCGCCGGGACCCCACAGATACGCAGTATTTT.

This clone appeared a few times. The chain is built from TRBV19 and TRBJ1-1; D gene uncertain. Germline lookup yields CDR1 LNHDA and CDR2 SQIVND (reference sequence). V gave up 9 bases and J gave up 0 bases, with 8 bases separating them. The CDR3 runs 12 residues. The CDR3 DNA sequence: TGTGCCAGCGGCCGGTTGAACACTGAAGCTTTCTTT. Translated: CASGRLNTEAFF.

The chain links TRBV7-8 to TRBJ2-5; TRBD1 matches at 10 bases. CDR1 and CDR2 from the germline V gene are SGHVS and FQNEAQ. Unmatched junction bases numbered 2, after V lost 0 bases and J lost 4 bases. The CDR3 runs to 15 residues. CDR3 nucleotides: TGTGCCAGCAGCTTAGCTCGGGACAGGGGAGAGACCCAGTACTTC. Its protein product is CASSLARDRGETQYF.

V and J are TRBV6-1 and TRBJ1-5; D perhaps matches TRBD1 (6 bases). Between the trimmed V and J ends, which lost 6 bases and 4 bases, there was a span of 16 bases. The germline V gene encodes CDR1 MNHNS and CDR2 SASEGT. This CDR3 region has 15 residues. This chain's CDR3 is CASSVLRGGNQPQHF. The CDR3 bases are TGTGCCAGCAGCGTACTTAGGGGGGGTAATCAGCCCCAGCATTTT.

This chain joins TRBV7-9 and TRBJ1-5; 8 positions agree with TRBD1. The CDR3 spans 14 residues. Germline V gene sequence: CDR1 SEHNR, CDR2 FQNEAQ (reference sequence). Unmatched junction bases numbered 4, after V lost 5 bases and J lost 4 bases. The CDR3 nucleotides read TGTGCCAGCAGCAAGGGACAGGCGAATCAGCCCCAGCATTTT. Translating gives CASSKGQANQPQHF.

The CDR3 protein is CATSVKRYEQYF. In nucleotides, the CDR3 is TGTGCCACCAGTGTAAAACGTTACGAGCAGTACTTC. The rearrangement uses TRBV24-1 and TRBJ2-7; D is unresolved. The CDR3 is 12 amino acids. CDR1 and CDR2 from the germline V gene are KGHDR and SFDVKD. Trimming left V 5 bases short and J 4 bases short, with 8 bases between.

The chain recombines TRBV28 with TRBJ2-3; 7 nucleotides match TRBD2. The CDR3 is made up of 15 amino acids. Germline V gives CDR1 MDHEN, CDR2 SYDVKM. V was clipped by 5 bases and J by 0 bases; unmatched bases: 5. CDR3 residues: CASSASGTSTDTQYF. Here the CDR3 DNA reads TGTGCCAGCAGTGCTAGCGGAACTAGCACAGATACGCAGTATTTT.

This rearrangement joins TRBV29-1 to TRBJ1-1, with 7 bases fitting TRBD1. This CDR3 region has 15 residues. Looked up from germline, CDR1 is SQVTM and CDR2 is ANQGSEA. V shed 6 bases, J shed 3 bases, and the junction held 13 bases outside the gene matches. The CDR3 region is CSVYRGVETDTEAFF. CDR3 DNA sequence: TGCAGCGTCTACAGGGGTGTAGAAACGGACACTGAAGCTTTCTTT.

The CDR3 DNA reads TGTGCCAGCAGTTCCCAAGCAGGCCTCTATGGCTACACCTTC. Protein: CASSSQAGLYGYTF. The V and J genes are TRBV27 and TRBJ1-2; no definite D call. This CDR3 has 14 residues. CDR1 is MNHEY, CDR2 SMNVEV, per germline (reference sequence). V was trimmed by 4 bases and J by 4 bases, leaving 13 bases between them.